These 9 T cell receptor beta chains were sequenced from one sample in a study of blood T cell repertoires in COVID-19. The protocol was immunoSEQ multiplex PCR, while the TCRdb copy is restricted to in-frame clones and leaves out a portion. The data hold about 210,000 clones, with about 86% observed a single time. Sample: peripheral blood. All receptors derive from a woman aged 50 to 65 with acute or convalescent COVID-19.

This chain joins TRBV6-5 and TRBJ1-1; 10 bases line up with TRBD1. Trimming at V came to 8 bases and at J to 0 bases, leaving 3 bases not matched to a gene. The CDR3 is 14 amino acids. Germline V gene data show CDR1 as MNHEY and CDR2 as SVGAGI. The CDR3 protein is CASDRGLMNTEAFF. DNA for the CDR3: TGTGCCAGCGACAGGGGGCTGATGAACACTGAAGCTTTCTTT.

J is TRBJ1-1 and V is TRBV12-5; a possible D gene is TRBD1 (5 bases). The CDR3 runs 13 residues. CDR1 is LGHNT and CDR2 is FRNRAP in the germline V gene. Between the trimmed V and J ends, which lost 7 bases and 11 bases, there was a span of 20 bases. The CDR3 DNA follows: TGTGCTAGTGACCCCGGGACTGGGGACGGCGCTTTCTTT. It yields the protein CASDPGTGDGAFF. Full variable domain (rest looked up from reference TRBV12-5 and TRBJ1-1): DARVTQTPRHKVTEMGQEVTMRCQPILGHNTVFWYRQTMMQGLELLAYFRNRAPLDDSGMPKDRFSAEMPDATLATLKIQPSEPRDSAVYFCASDPGTGDGAFFGQGTRLTVV.

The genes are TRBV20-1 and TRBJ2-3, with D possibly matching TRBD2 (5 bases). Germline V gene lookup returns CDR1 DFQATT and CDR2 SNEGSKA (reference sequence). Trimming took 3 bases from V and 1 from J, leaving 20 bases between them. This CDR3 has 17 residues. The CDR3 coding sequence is TGCAGTGCTAGTGGTCCCTCGAGCGGAGGACGCACAGATACGCAGTATTTT. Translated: CSASGPSSGGRTDTQYF.

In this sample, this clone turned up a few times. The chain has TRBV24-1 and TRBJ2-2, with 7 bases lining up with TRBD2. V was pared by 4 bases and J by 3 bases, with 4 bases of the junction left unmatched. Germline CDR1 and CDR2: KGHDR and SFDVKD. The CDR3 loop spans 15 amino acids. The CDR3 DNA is TGTGCCACCAGTGAGACTAGCAGAGACACCGGGGAGCTGTTTTTT. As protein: CATSETSRDTGELFF.

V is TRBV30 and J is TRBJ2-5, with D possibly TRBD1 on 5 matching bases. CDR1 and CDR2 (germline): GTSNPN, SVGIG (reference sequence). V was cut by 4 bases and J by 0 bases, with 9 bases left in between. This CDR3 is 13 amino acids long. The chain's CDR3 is CAWTGRHQETQYF. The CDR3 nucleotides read TGTGCCTGGACAGGGCGGCACCAAGAGACCCAGTACTTC.

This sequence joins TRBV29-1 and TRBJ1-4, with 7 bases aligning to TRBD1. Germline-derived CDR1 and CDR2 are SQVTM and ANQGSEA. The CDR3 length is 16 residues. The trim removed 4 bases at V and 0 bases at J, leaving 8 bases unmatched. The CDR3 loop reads CSVAPGQKTTNEKLFF. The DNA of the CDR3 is TGCAGCGTTGCGCCGGGACAGAAGACAACTAATGAAAAACTGTTTTTT.

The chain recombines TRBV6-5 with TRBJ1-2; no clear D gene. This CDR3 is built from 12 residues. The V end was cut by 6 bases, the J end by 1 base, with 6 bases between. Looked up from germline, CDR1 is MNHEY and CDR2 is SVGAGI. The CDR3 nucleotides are TGTGCCAGCAGACAGAATAACTATGGCTACACCTTC. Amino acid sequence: CASRQNNYGYTF.

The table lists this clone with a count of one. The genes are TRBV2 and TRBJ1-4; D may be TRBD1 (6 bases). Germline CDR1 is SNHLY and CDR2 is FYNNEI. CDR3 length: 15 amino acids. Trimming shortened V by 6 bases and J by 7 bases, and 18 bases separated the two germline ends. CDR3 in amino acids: CASSLGAGATEKLFF. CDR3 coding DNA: TGTGCCAGCAGCCTCGGGGCAGGGGCTACTGAAAAACTGTTTTTT.

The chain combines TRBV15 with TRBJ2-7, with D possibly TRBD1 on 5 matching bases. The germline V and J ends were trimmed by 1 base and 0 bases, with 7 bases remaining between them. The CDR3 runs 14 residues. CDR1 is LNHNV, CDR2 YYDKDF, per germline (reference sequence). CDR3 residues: CATSRGTISYEQYF. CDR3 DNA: TGTGCCACCAGCAGAGGGACAATCTCCTACGAGCAGTACTTC.